This entry describes one T cell receptor beta chain. Those enrolled in Seattle joined during active infection and were followed longitudinally afterward. CDR3 size: 15 residues. CDR1 and CDR2 (germline): SGHTA, FQGNSA. Losses at the gene ends were 3 bases for V and 5 bases for J; bases not matched to a gene: 8. This record comes from a study of blood T cell repertoires in COVID-19. Study background: Samples taken during acute and convalescent COVID-19 were collected in the United States, Italy and Spain. PBMCs, B-cell-depleted T cells, or T cells were the source of the cDNA or gDNA that made up the material.

Data came from immunoSEQ multiplex PCR; TCRdb stores just in-frame clones and leaves some out. The sample holds 100,000 to 150,000 clones, roughly four fifths seen once. V gene TRBV7-2 combines with J gene TRBJ2-3; 7 nucleotides align to TRBD1. The specimen was peripheral blood. The receptor comes from a man under 40 with COVID-19, enrolled during active disease. CDR3 sequence: CASSLVARGLDTQYF. The CDR3 DNA follows: TGTGCCAGCAGCTTGGTAGCGAGGGGGCTAGATACGCAGTATTTT.